The rows below give T cell receptor beta chains drawn from one sample of a study of T cell responses to AZD1222 COVID-19 vaccine. Generated by immunoSEQ multiplex PCR, the TCRdb table keeps only in-frame clones and is missing some. The sample yields over 150,000 clones, roughly 88% seen once. The sample in question was peripheral blood, obtained on day 0 of AZD1222 vaccination. These receptors came from an adult in good health. Each CDR3 is given with its conserved first and last residue.

>TRBV6-5|TRBJ1-6
CASRPRSSDSPLHF
>TRBV11-3|TRBJ2-7
CASSLDAWGTSGSGEQYF
>TRBV28|TRBJ1-4
CASSLVQENEKLFF
>TRBV5-1|TRBJ1-2
CASSRDNYGYTF
>TRBV14|TRBJ1-2
CASSQVAGPYGYTF
>TRBV5-4|TRBJ1-4
CASSLVGAGDEKLFF
>TRBV7-2|TRBJ1-6
CASSLEWGYNSPLHF
>TRBV29-1|TRBJ2-1
CSAPDRLAGGSYNEQFF
>TRBV10-2|TRBJ1-5
CASSEALPQPQHF
>TRBV5-1|TRBJ1-3
CASSIALGSSGNTIYF
>TRBV5-1|TRBJ2-7
CASSSAPTSSYEQYF
>TRBV7-2|TRBJ1-4
CASSLPGGELFF
>TRBV25-1|TRBJ2-1
CASSEFGTSEYNEQFF
>TRBV5-1|TRBJ2-3
CASSLGAMGGTDTQYF
>TRBV6-6|TRBJ1-1
CASRGWTGLNTEAFF
>TRBV10-1|TRBJ2-7
CASSRDRAAHEQYF
>TRBV10-2|TRBJ2-5
CASSVLAAVQETQYF
>TRBV18|TRBJ1-3
CASSPLDRAGNTIYF
>TRBV19|TRBJ1-2
CASSIAPPRGNYGYTF
>TRBV9|TRBJ1-1
CASSAGQGATEAFF
>TRBV18|TRBJ2-1
CASSPQGFQFF
>TRBV4-3|TRBJ2-2
CASSQDRAKNTGELFF